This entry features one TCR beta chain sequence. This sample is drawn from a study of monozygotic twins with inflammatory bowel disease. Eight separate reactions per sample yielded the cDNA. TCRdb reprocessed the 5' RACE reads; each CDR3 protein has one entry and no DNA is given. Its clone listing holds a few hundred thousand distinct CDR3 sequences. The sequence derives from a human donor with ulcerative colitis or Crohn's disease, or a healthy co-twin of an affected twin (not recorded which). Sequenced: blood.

CDR3 sequence: CSAREVTHQPQHF. The chain uses TRBV20-1 and TRBJ1-5. The CDR3 runs 13 residues. Germline CDR1 is DFQATT and CDR2 is SNEGSKA (reference sequence).